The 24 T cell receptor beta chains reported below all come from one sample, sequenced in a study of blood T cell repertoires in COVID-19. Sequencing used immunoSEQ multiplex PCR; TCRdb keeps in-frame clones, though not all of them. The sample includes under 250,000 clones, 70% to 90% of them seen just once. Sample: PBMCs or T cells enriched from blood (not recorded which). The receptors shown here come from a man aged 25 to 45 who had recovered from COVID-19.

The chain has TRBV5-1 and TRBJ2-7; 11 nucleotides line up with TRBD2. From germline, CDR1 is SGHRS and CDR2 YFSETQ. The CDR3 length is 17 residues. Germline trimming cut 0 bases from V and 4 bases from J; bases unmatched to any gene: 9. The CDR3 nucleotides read TGCGCCAGCAGCTTGGGAATTTTGGCTAGCGGGGGGTACGAGCAGTACTTC. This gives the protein CASSLGILASGGYEQYF.

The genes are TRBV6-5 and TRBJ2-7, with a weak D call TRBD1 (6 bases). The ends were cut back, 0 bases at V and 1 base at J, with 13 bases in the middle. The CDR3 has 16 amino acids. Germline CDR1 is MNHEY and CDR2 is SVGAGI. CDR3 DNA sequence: TGTGCCAGCAGTTACTCGATTGGGGGCGCGTCCTACGAGCAGTACTTC. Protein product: CASSYSIGGASYEQYF.

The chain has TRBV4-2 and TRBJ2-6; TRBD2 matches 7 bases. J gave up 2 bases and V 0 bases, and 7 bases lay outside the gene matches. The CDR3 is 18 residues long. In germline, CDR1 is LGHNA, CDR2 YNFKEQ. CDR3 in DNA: TGTGCCAGCAGCCAAGATACAATTGGACTAGCTGGGGCCAACGTCCTGACTTTC. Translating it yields CASSQDTIGLAGANVLTF.

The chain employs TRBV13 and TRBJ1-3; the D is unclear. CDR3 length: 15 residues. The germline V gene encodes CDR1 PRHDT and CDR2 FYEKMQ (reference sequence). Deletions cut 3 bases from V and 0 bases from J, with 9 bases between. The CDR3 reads CASSFGTVSGNTIYF. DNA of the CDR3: TGTGCCAGCAGCTTCGGTACAGTCTCTGGAAACACCATATATTTT.

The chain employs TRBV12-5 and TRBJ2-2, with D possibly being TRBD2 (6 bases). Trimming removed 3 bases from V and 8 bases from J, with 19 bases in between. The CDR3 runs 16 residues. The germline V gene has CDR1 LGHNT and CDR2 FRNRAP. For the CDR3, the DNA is TGTGCTAGTGGTTTCGGGACTGGGGTTTCGATGGGGGAGCTGTTTTTT. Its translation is CASGFGTGVSMGELFF.

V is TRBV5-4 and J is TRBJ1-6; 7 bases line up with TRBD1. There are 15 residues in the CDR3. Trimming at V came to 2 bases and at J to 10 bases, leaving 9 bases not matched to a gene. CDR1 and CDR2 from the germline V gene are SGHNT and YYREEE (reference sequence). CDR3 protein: CASSLSEGAQSPLHF. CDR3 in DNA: TGTGCCAGCAGCTTATCCGAGGGGGCGCAATCACCCCTCCACTTT. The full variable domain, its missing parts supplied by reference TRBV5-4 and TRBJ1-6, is ETGVTQSPTHLIKTRGQQVTLRCSSQSGHNTVSWYQQALGQGPQFIFQYYREEENGRGNFPPRFSGLQFPNYSSELNVNALELDDSALYLCASSLSEGAQSPLHFGNGTRLTVT.

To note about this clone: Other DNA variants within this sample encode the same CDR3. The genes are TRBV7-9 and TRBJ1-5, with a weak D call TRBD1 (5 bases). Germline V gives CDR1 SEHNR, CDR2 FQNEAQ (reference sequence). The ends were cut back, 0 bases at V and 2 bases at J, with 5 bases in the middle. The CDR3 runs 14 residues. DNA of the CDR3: TGTGCCAGCAGCTTAGCACAGGGCAATCAGCCCCAGCATTTT. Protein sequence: CASSLAQGNQPQHF.

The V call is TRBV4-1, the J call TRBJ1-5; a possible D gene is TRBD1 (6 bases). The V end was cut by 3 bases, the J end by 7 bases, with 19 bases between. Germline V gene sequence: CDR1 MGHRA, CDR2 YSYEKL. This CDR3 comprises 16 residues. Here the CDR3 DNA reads TGCGCCAGCAGCCATTCGGATAACAGGGTTCGCCAGCCCCAGCATTTT. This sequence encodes CASSHSDNRVRQPQHF.

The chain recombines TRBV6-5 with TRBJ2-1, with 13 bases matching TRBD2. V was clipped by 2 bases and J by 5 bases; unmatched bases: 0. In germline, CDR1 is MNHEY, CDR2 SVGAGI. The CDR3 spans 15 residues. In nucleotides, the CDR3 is TGTGCCAGCAGTTACGGGACTAGCGGGAACAATGAGCAGTTCTTC. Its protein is CASSYGTSGNNEQFF.

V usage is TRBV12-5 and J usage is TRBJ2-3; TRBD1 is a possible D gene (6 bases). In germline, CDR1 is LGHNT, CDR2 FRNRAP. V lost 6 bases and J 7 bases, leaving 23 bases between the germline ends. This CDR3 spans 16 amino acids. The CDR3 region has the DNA TGTGCTAGTGGCCCAGGGGCAGGGGTTCAAATTTATACGCAGTATTTT. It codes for CASGPGAGVQIYTQYF.

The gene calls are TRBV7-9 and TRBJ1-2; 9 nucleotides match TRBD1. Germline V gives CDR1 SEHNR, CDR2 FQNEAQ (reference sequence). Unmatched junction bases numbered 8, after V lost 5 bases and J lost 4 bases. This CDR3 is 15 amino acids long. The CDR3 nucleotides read TGTGCCAGCAGCCCTGGGACAGGGCCGGGCTATGGCTACACCTTC. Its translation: CASSPGTGPGYGYTF.

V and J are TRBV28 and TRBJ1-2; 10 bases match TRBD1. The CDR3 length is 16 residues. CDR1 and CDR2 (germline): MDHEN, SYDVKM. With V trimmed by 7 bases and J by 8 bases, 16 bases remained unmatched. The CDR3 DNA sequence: TGTGCCAGCACCCGGGGACAGGGGACGATCCCGTCCGGCTACACCTTC. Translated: CASTRGQGTIPSGYTF.

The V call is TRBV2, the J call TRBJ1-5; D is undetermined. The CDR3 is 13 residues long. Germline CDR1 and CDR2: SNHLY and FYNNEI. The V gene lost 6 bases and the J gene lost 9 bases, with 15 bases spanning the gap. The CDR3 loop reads CASRGSGARPQHF. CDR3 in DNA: TGTGCCAGCAGAGGTTCGGGTGCGAGGCCCCAGCATTTT.

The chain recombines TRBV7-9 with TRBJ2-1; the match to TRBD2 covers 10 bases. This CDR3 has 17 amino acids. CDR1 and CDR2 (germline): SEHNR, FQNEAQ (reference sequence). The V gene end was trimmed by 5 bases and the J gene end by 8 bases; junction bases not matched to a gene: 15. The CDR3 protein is CASSPNLFGSGGYEQFF. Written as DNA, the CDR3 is TGTGCCAGCAGCCCTAACCTCTTTGGTAGCGGGGGGTATGAGCAGTTCTTC.

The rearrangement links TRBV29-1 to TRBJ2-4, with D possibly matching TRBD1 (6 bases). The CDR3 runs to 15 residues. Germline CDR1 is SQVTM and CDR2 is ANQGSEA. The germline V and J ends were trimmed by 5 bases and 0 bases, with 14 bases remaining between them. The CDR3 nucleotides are TGCAGCGTTTCCCAGGGGTCCTTAGCCAAAAACATTCAGTACTTC. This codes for CSVSQGSLAKNIQYF.

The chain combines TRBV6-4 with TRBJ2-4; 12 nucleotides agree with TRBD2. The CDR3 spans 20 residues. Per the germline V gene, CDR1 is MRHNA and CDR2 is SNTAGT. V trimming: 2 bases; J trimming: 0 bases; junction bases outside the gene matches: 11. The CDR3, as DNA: TGTGCCAGCAGTGACGGAACTAGCGGGAGGTCTAATCTAGCCAAAAACATTCAGTACTTC. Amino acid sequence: CASSDGTSGRSNLAKNIQYF.

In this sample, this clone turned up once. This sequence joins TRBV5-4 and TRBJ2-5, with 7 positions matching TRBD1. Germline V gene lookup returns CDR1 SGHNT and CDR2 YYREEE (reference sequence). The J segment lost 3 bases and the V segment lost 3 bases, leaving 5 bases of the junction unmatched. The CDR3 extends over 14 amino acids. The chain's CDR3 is CASSSGQKEETQYF. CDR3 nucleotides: TGTGCCAGCAGCTCGGGACAGAAAGAAGAGACCCAGTACTTC.

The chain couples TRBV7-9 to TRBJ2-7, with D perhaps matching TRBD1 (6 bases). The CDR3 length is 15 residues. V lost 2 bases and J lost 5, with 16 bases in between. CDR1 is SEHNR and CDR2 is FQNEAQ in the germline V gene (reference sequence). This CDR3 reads CASSLTPGATNEQYF. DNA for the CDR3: TGTGCCAGCAGCTTAACTCCAGGGGCCACGAACGAGCAGTACTTC.

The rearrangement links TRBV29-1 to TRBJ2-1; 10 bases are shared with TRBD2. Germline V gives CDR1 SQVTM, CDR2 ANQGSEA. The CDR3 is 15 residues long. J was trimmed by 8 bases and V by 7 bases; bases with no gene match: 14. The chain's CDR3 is CSATAGTSDSDEQFF. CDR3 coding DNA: TGCAGCGCGACTGCCGGGACTAGCGATTCGGATGAGCAGTTCTTC.

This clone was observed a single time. This chain's CDR3 is CASSHPYNEQFF. The CDR3 nucleotides are TGTGCCAGCAGCCACCCGTACAATGAGCAGTTCTTC. This sequence joins TRBV4-2 and TRBJ2-1; D uncertain. V shed 3 bases and J shed 4 bases, with 4 bases lying between them. The V gene's germline CDR1 is LGHNA and CDR2 YNFKEQ. The CDR3 has 12 amino acids.

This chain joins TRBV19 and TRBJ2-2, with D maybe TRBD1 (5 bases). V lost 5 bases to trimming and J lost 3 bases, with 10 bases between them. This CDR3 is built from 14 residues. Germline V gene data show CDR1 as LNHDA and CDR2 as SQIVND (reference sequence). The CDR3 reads CASSGAAYTGELFF. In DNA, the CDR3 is TGTGCCAGTAGTGGGGCAGCATACACCGGGGAGCTGTTTTTT.

This chain's CDR3 is CASSGRGLAAYNEQFF. The CDR3 region has the DNA TGTGCCAGCAGCGGACGGGGACTAGCGGCGTACAATGAGCAGTTCTTC. This rearrangement joins TRBV5-8 to TRBJ2-1; 11 positions agree with TRBD2. J lost 4 bases, V lost 4 bases, and 7 bases had no gene match. This CDR3 has 16 residues. From germline, CDR1 is SGHTS and CDR2 YDEGEE.

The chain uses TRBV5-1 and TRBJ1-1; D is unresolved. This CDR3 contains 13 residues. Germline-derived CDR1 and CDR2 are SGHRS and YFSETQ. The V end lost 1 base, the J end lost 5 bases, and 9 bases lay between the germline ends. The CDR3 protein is CASSLFGRTEAFF. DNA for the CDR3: TGCGCCAGCAGCTTGTTTGGGAGGACTGAAGCTTTCTTT.

The CDR3 region is CASSEAFGGARGSTEAFF. CDR3 DNA sequence: TGTGCCAGCAGTGAAGCGTTTGGTGGGGCCAGGGGGTCCACTGAAGCTTTCTTT. This chain connects TRBV6-1 to TRBJ1-1; 7 bases map to TRBD1. The CDR3 has 18 amino acids. With V trimmed by 0 bases and J by 4 bases, 14 bases remained unmatched. Germline assignment: CDR1 MNHNS and CDR2 SASEGT.